This TCR beta chain is from a study of persistence of HIV-infected CD4 T cells. Whole-study results and caveats: Degenerate expanded CDR3beta sequences were enriched among CMV- and Gag-responding cells.

Overlapping HIV-1 Gag 15-mer peptides at approximately 0.96 ug per peptide per mL were used. CD40L/CD69 double-negative CD45RO-high memory CD4+ T cells were collected. The libraries were made with immunoSEQ version 4 in survey mode. The method was immunoSEQ multiplex PCR; TCRdb's version includes in-frame clones alone and lacks a portion of them. Of 50,000 to 65,000 clones in the sample, over 60% were seen once. A note on this clone: What it recognizes is unknown.

This receptor was obtained from an adult man with HIV who was CMV-seropositive. The material was CD4+ T cells sorted from PBMCs after roughly 18-hour stimulation, obtained from a patient who received antiretroviral therapy.

CDR3 region: CASSYSRNRALSGNTIYF. CDR3 DNA sequence: TGTGCCAGCAGTTACTCGAGGAACAGGGCCCTCTCTGGAAACACCATATATTTT. The genes are TRBV6-2 or TRBV6-3 and TRBJ1-3, with a possible D match to TRBD1 (6 bases). CDR1 MNHEY and CDR2 SVGEGT come from the germline V gene. The V end lost 0 bases, the J end lost 0 bases, and 15 bases lay between the germline ends. The CDR3 is made up of 18 amino acids.